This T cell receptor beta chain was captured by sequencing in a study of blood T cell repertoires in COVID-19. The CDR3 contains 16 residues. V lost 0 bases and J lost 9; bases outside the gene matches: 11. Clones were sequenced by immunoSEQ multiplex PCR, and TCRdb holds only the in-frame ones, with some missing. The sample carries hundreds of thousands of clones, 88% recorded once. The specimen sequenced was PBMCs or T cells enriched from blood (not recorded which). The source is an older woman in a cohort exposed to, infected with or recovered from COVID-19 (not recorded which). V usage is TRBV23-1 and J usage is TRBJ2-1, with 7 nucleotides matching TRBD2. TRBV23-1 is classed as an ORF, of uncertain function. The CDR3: CASSQSFGLPGGEQFF. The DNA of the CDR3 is TGCGCCAGCAGTCAATCGTTCGGACTACCGGGAGGTGAGCAGTTCTTC.